This TCR beta chain was sequenced for a study of blood T cell repertoires in COVID-19. The length of the CDR3 is 15 residues. The V end lost 0 bases, the J end lost 9 bases, and 12 bases lay between the germline ends. CDR1 is MNHEY and CDR2 is SVGAGI in the germline V gene. Data came from immunoSEQ multiplex PCR; TCRdb stores just in-frame clones and leaves some out. Of 200,000 to 300,000 clones listed, 86% are singletons. The chain uses TRBV6-5 and TRBJ1-6, with D perhaps TRBD1 (6 bases). The source of this sequence is a man in his forties who had recovered from COVID-19. The sequencing input was peripheral blood. CDR3 nucleotides: TGTGCCAGCAGTTACTCGGGGCAGGGGAGTTCACCCCTCCACTTT. The encoded protein is CASSYSGQGSSPLHF.